The subject of this entry is one T cell receptor beta chain. CDR3 length equals 17 residues. Germline CDR1 reads MNHEY; CDR2 reads SMNVEV (reference sequence). With V trimmed by 5 bases and J by 0 bases, 6 bases remained unmatched. Assay: immunoSEQ multiplex PCR; the TCRdb copy retains only in-frame clones and omits some. The table has about 480,000 clones, approximately 79% seen once. The data were taken from a study of shared clonotypes between healthy human individuals. This TCR derives from a woman aged 40 to 50 in good health. Some clones in this sample may be carry-over from other donors' samples. The specimen was PBMCs. V is TRBV27 and J is TRBJ1-4; 10 bases are shared with TRBD1. DNA of the CDR3: TGTGCCAGCAGTCCGGGGACAGGGGTTGCAACTAATGAAAAACTGTTTTTT. Translated: CASSPGTGVATNEKLFF.